These T cell receptor beta chains were read from a single sample in a study of blood T cell repertoires in COVID-19. This table comes from immunoSEQ multiplex PCR, and its TCRdb copy is limited to in-frame clones, with some not included. The sample shows tens of thousands of clones, 75% to 90% of them seen only once. The sample was peripheral blood. These receptors all come from a man at least 80 years old with acute or convalescent COVID-19. CDR3s include the opening cysteine and the closing phenylalanine or tryptophan. Each record gives: D gene, J gene, clone size, V gene, CDR3 protein, CDR3 DNA. The D gene is left open where the match is weak. Size tells how often a clone was seen (once, few, many) or the class of an expanded clone, and some rows leave it out.

TRBD1,TRBJ2-5,-,TRBV5-1,CASSTSQGARETQYF,TGCGCCAGCAGCACGAGCCAGGGGGCACGGGAGACCCAGTACTTC
TRBD1,TRBJ1-2,few,TRBV3-1/TRBV3-2,CASSPDRERSYTF,TGTGCCAGCAGCCCAGACAGGGAAAGGAGCTACACCTTC
-,TRBJ2-1,-,TRBV5-8,CASSLEQFSYNEQFF,TGTGCCAGCAGCTTGGAACAGTTCTCCTACAATGAGCAGTTCTTC
-,TRBJ1-1,-,TRBV2,CASKGEFTEAFF,TGTGCCAGCAAGGGGGAGTTCACTGAAGCTTTCTTT
-,TRBJ2-1,-,TRBV7-2,CASSLGDTGLDEQFF,TGTGCCAGCAGCTTAGGGGACACGGGGCTCGATGAGCAGTTCTTC
TRBD2,TRBJ2-7,-,TRBV5-1,CASSSLAGPYEQYF,TGCGCCAGCAGCTCGCTAGCGGGACCCTACGAGCAGTACTTC
TRBD2,TRBJ2-7,-,TRBV30,CAWRGSGVYEQYF,TGTGCCTGGAGAGGTAGCGGGGTCTACGAGCAGTACTTC
TRBD1,TRBJ2-5,-,TRBV28,CASSTPPGQVGQETQYF,TGTGCCAGCAGCACCCCTCCGGGACAGGTGGGGCAAGAGACCCAGTACTTC
TRBD1,TRBJ1-3,-,TRBV6-5,CASSYSGTASGNTIYF,TGTGCCAGCAGTTACTCTGGGACAGCGTCTGGAAACACCATATATTTT
-,TRBJ1-2,-,TRBV21-1,CASSKGWAEIHYGYTF,TGTGCCAGCAGCAAAGGATGGGCAGAAATACACTATGGCTACACCTTC
-,TRBJ2-1,-,TRBV30,CARGRYNEQFF,TGTGCTCGAGGGCGATACAATGAGCAGTTCTTC
-,TRBJ1-1,-,TRBV10-3,CAISESGAEEAFF,TGTGCCATCAGTGAGTCGGGGGCGGAGGAAGCTTTCTTT
TRBD1,TRBJ2-3,many,TRBV5-6,CASSYGTGASSTDTQYF,TGTGCCAGCAGTTACGGGACAGGTGCCTCTAGCACAGATACGCAGTATTTT
TRBD1,TRBJ1-6,-,TRBV5-1,CASSLGQGPNSPLHF,TGCGCCAGCAGCTTGGGACAGGGGCCCAATTCACCCCTCCACTTT
-,TRBJ1-1,-,TRBV4-1,CASSQRGGGADTEAFF,TGCGCCAGCAGCCAAAGGGGTGGAGGGGCTGACACTGAAGCTTTCTTT
TRBD1,TRBJ2-3,-,TRBV5-4,CASSPSLTGGPDTQYF,TGTGCCAGCAGCCCCTCCCTGACAGGGGGCCCCGATACGCAGTATTTT
TRBD1,TRBJ1-2,-,TRBV28,CASSSTIPGQLYGYTF,TGTGCCAGCAGTTCAACAATACCGGGACAGCTCTATGGCTACACCTTC
TRBD2,TRBJ2-2,-,TRBV7-2,CASSLGALAASNTGELFF,TGTGCCAGCAGCTTAGGTGCACTAGCGGCCTCGAACACCGGGGAGCTGTTTTTT
TRBD2,TRBJ2-7,-,TRBV9,CASSVAATSGWTFPPYEQYF,TGTGCCAGCAGCGTAGCAGCGACTAGCGGGTGGACCTTTCCACCCTACGAGCAGTACTTC
TRBD2,TRBJ2-5,-,TRBV5-4,CASSLTSGGLKETQYF,TGTGCCAGCAGTCTGACTAGCGGGGGCCTTAAAGAGACCCAGTACTTC
TRBD1,TRBJ2-7,-,TRBV5-5,CASSPGQTSYEQYF,TGTGCCAGCAGCCCGGGACAGACCTCCTACGAGCAGTACTTC
TRBD1,TRBJ2-7,-,TRBV5-1,CASSSPGQGSYEQYF,TGCGCCAGCAGCTCTCCGGGACAGGGGTCCTACGAGCAGTACTTC
TRBD1,TRBJ2-7,-,TRBV10-3,CAISDYRGSYEQYF,TGTGCCATCAGTGACTACAGGGGTTCCTACGAGCAGTACTTC
TRBD2,TRBJ2-4,-,TRBV19,CATISGGNIQYF,TGTGCCACCATCTCCGGGGGGAACATTCAGTACTTC